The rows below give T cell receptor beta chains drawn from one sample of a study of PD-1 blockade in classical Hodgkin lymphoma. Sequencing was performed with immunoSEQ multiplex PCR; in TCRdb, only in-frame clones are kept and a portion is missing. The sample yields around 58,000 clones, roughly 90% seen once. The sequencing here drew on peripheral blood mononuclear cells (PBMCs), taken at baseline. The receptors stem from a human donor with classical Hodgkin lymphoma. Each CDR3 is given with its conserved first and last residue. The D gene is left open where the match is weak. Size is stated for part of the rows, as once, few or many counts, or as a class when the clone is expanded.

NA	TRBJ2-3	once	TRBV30	CAWSPVIADTQYF	TGTGCCTGGAGCCCTGTTATCGCAGATACGCAGTATTTT
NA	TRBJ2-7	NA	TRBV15	CATSPPRGHSYEQYF	TGTGCCACCAGCCCCCCCAGGGGCCACTCCTACGAGCAGTACTTC
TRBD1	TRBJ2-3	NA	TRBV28	CASSSGTESYRSTDTQYF	TGTGCCAGCAGCTCTGGGACAGAATCCTATCGCAGCACAGATACGCAGTATTTT
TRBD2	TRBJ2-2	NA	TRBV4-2	CASSWRLAGNEELFF	TGTGCCAGCAGCTGGAGACTAGCGGGAAACGAGGAGCTGTTTTTT
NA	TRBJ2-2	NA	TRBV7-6	CASSLQGGELFF	TGTGCCAGCAGCTTACAGGGTGGAGAGCTGTTTTTT
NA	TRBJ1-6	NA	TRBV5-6	CASSLLQGSSPLHF	TGTGCCAGCAGCTTATTGCAGGGAAGTTCACCCCTCCACTTT
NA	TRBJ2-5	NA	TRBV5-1	CASSSGRGETQYF	TGCGCCAGCAGTAGCGGACGGGGGGAGACCCAGTACTTC
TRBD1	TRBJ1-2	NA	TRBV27	CASSLSTGQNYGYTF	TGTGCCAGCAGTTTAAGTACGGGACAGAACTATGGCTACACCTTC
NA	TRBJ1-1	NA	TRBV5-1	CASSLAPNTEAFF	TGCGCCAGCAGCTTGGCCCCGAACACTGAAGCTTTCTTT
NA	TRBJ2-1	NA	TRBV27	CASSLSGLGLNEQFF	TGTGCCAGCAGTTTGTCGGGACTGGGGCTCAATGAGCAGTTCTTC
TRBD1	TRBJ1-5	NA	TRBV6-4	CASSGRDRSIHSNQPQHF	TGTGCCAGCAGCGGCCGGGACAGGTCGATTCATAGCAATCAGCCCCAGCATTTT
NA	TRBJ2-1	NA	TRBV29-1	CSVHELTYNEQFF	TGCAGCGTCCACGAACTGACCTACAATGAGCAGTTCTTC
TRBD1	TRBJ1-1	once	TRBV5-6	CASSFGNTGGNTEAFF	TGTGCCAGCAGCTTTGGCAATACAGGGGGGAACACTGAAGCTTTCTTT
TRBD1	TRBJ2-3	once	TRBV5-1	CASSRGQASSEDTQYF	TGCGCCAGCAGCAGGGGACAGGCCTCCTCTGAGGATACGCAGTATTTT
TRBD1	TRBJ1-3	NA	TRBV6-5	CASSLWTGSGNTIYF	TGTGCCAGCAGTTTGTGGACAGGGTCTGGAAACACCATATATTTT
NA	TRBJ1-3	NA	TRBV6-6	CASSYSLGARGNTIYF	TGTGCCAGCAGTTACTCGTTGGGGGCCCGCGGAAACACCATATATTTT
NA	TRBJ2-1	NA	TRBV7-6	CASSPSVSSYNEQFF	TGTGCCAGCAGCCCGAGTGTGAGCTCCTACAATGAGCAGTTCTTC